This T cell receptor (beta chain) was retrieved from a study of CD8+CD57+ T cells in acquired aplastic anemia (dated by TCRdb to the late 2010s). Study-wide context: On average, sorted CD4+ and CD8+ cells yielded 2.5 to 3.5 ug of extracted DNA, with a range of about 0.19 to 30 ug. CD8+CD57+ expansion was defined as frequency above the mean frequency observed in healthy subjects.

This clonotype was found once. Its binding antigen is unknown. Base quality data are lacking; no much larger clone is found one base away. Resting on one read, the evidence is weak. After removal of 7 bases from V and 9 bases from J, the junction retains 11 bases not matched to a gene. Based on the germline V gene, the CDR1 and CDR2 sequences are KGHDR and SFDVKD. Its CDR3 holds 16 amino acids, cysteine through phenylalanine. Of the read, only the CDR3 DNA is kept; its 48 bases are in frame from base 1. Genomic DNA was used as template for profiling of TCR beta VDJ combinations and CDR3 sequences. An Illumina HiSeq 2000 was the platform used for TCR repertoire sequencing. As for the authors' bioinformatics: TRBV/TRBJ rearrangement plots, CDR3 size and DJ length profiles, and Simpson's diversity index were used to assess repertoires. Whichever DNA sequence was most abundant in the deep sequencing data was defined as the immunodominant clone. CDR3 amino acid sequences were checked for sharing between subjects and were compared against published repertoires and the VDJdb database. The public reads were quality trimmed at Q25 with fastp and then assembled into clones with MiXCR by TCRdb, keeping productive beta chains. Each entry merges the rows of one CDR3 protein and shows their most common DNA and genes. V and J calls and clone size were set by TCRdb, not the authors. The sample yields approximately 130,000 distinct CDR3 sequences; 45% to 60% were counted once. The top ten clones comprise roughly 28% of the sample.

Study-level results and caveats: No significant difference in CD8+ Simpson's diversity was found between patients and healthy controls (P=0.060). Over 25 CD8+ CDR3 sequences were found in both patients and controls but appeared to be highly expressed in patients and within the immunodominant clones of the patients.

Expansion of CD8+CD57+ cells had been shown by flow cytometry in the patients chosen for sequencing. Severe acquired aplastic anemia was diagnosed in all patients according to International Study of Aplastic Anemia and Agranulocytosis and Camitta criteria. Patients had received no therapy at the time of blood sampling. TCR repertoires of sorted CD4+ and CD8+ blood T cells from severe aplastic anemia patients and healthy subjects were deep-sequenced in the study. Patients were enrolled in the USA under clinicaltrials.gov protocols 00001620, 01623167, 00001397, 00071045, 00081523 and 00961064. Ficoll-Paque density gradient centrifugation was used to isolate peripheral blood mononuclear cells. Before DNA extraction, CD4+ and CD8+ T cells were sorted by FACS or by magnetic beads.

Sequencing input: sorted CD4+, CD8+, or CD8+CD57+ T cells (not recorded which) from PBMCs. Rearrangement joined TRBV24-1 to TRBJ2-3, with 14 bases matching TRBD2. This receptor was identified in a human donor with aplastic anemia. The CDR3 amino acid sequence is: CATSAPLGLAGETQYF. The bases are TGTGCCACCAGCGCCCCCCTGGGACTAGCGGGAGAGACGCAGTATTTT.